This is a list of T cell receptor beta chains from one sample in a study of shared clonotypes between healthy human individuals. Clones were read by immunoSEQ multiplex PCR, and TCRdb kept only the in-frame ones, dropping some. The table has around 1.1 million clones, 60% to 80% seen once. Sequencing used memory CD4+ T cells from PBMCs. The receptors come from a man between 18 and 35 years old in good health. Some clones in this sample may be carry-over from other donors' samples. Each CDR3 is given with its conserved first and last residue. Each record gives: CDR3 DNA, CDR3 protein, CDR3 length, clone size, D gene, J gene, V gene. D genes are given only for firm matches. Clone size is stated in some rows and not others, as once, few, many or a class when expanded.

cdr3_nt: TGTGCCAGCAGCTTAAGCGGGACAGGGGATGCTGAGCAGTTCTTC
cdr3_aa: CASSLSGTGDAEQFF
cdr3_length: 15
clone_size: few
d_call: TRBD1
j_call: TRBJ2-1
v_call: TRBV7-3

cdr3_nt: TGTGCCAGCAGTCCCGGACGGTCCTCTGGAAACACCATATATTTT
cdr3_aa: CASSPGRSSGNTIYF
cdr3_length: 15
clone_size: NA
d_call: NA
j_call: TRBJ1-3
v_call: TRBV6-1

cdr3_nt: TGTGCCAGCAGCCTAACTAGCAGCAATGAGCAGTTCTTC
cdr3_aa: CASSLTSSNEQFF
cdr3_length: 13
clone_size: NA
d_call: NA
j_call: TRBJ2-1
v_call: TRBV6-6

cdr3_nt: TGTGCCAGCAGCTTAGGAATCGGAAACACCATATATTTT
cdr3_aa: CASSLGIGNTIYF
cdr3_length: 13
clone_size: NA
d_call: NA
j_call: TRBJ1-3
v_call: TRBV7-2

cdr3_nt: TGTGCCAGTAGTGCTCAGGGGGGTACGGGCGAGCAGTACTTC
cdr3_aa: CASSAQGGTGEQYF
cdr3_length: 14
clone_size: NA
d_call: NA
j_call: TRBJ2-7
v_call: TRBV19

cdr3_nt: TGTGCCAGCAGCTTAGCGGGAATCGGGGAGCTGTTTTTT
cdr3_aa: CASSLAGIGELFF
cdr3_length: 13
clone_size: many
d_call: NA
j_call: TRBJ2-2
v_call: TRBV7-8

cdr3_nt: TGTGCCAGCAGTTCGGGACAGGGGGCAGCGACTAATGAAAAACTGTTTTTT
cdr3_aa: CASSSGQGAATNEKLFF
cdr3_length: 17
clone_size: once
d_call: TRBD1
j_call: TRBJ1-4
v_call: TRBV28

cdr3_nt: TGTGCCAGCAGCGCAGTTGGCGAGCAGTACTTC
cdr3_aa: CASSAVGEQYF
cdr3_length: 11
clone_size: NA
d_call: NA
j_call: TRBJ2-7
v_call: TRBV9

cdr3_nt: TGTGCCAGCAGCGCCCCCGGGGGGAGCCTAGGTGAGCAGTTCTTC
cdr3_aa: CASSAPGGSLGEQFF
cdr3_length: 15
clone_size: NA
d_call: TRBD2
j_call: TRBJ2-1
v_call: TRBV11-2

cdr3_nt: TGCGCCAGCAGCACTTCCGGGCCCGTGGAAGAGACCCAGTACTTC
cdr3_aa: CASSTSGPVEETQYF
cdr3_length: 15
clone_size: NA
d_call: NA
j_call: TRBJ2-5
v_call: TRBV5-1

cdr3_nt: TGCGCCAGCAGCCAAGACAGGGGCCTTTCTAACTATGGCTACACCTTC
cdr3_aa: CASSQDRGLSNYGYTF
cdr3_length: 16
clone_size: NA
d_call: NA
j_call: TRBJ1-2
v_call: TRBV4-3

cdr3_nt: TGTGCCAGCAGTTTAGTCGGTGTAGCGGGGGAACCCCGTCGGGCCGAAGAGACCCAGTACTTC
cdr3_aa: CASSLVGVAGEPRRAEETQYF
cdr3_length: 21
clone_size: few
d_call: TRBD2
j_call: TRBJ2-5
v_call: TRBV27

cdr3_nt: TGTGCCAGCAGTGATCCTCGGCCCCCCGACAGGGCCTACTATGGCTACACCTTC
cdr3_aa: CASSDPRPPDRAYYGYTF
cdr3_length: 18
clone_size: NA
d_call: TRBD1
j_call: TRBJ1-2
v_call: TRBV6-4

cdr3_nt: TGTGCCAGCAGCTTAACCAGCGGGACTACCTACGAGCAGTACTTC
cdr3_aa: CASSLTSGTTYEQYF
cdr3_length: 15
clone_size: NA
d_call: TRBD2
j_call: TRBJ2-7
v_call: TRBV5-5

cdr3_nt: TGTGCCAGCAGCACCTCCGTGGGAGATGTGGAGACCCAGTACTTC
cdr3_aa: CASSTSVGDVETQYF
cdr3_length: 15
clone_size: NA
d_call: NA
j_call: TRBJ2-5
v_call: TRBV7-3

cdr3_nt: TGTGCCAGCAGCTTAGACTCTACTGGGACTCCGAATTTT
cdr3_aa: CASSLDSTGTPNF
cdr3_length: 13
clone_size: NA
d_call: NA
j_call: TRBJ1-3
v_call: TRBV11-3

cdr3_nt: TGTGCCAGCAGTTACTCGACACTAGCGGGAGTTGAGACCCAGTACTTC
cdr3_aa: CASSYSTLAGVETQYF
cdr3_length: 16
clone_size: NA
d_call: TRBD2
j_call: TRBJ2-5
v_call: TRBV6-6

cdr3_nt: TGTGCCAGCAGAGAACGGGACACATGGAGAGGCTACACCTTC
cdr3_aa: CASRERDTWRGYTF
cdr3_length: 14
clone_size: NA
d_call: NA
j_call: TRBJ1-2
v_call: TRBV28

cdr3_nt: TGTGCCAGCAGCCAGGGCTGGAGGACTGAAGCTTTCTTT
cdr3_aa: CASSQGWRTEAFF
cdr3_length: 13
clone_size: NA
d_call: NA
j_call: TRBJ1-1
v_call: TRBV9

cdr3_nt: TGTGCCAGCAGTTGGTCAGGGGATGGCTACACCTTC
cdr3_aa: CASSWSGDGYTF
cdr3_length: 12
clone_size: NA
d_call: NA
j_call: TRBJ1-2
v_call: TRBV25-1